A selection of T cell receptor beta chains follows, all from one sample in a study of a mutant IDH1 vaccine in newly diagnosed glioma. These TCRs' antigens remain unknown. Profiled with immunoSEQ multiplex PCR; TCRdb holds only in-frame clones, not every one. The sample carries around 53,000 clones, about 81% recorded once. Specimen: PBMCs, collected from a glioma patient whose treatment included an IDH1 peptide vaccine. All receptors derive from a woman in her 30s with glioma. Some clones in this sample may be carry-over from other donors' samples. Both conserved end residues are part of each CDR3. D genes are given only for firm matches. Clone sizes are given selectively: once, few, many, or a class where the clone is expanded.

D,V,size,J,CDR3,DNA
TRBD2,TRBV2,-,TRBJ2-3,CASSLAGGGQDTQYF,TGTGCCAGCAGTCTAGCGGGAGGTGGCCAAGATACGCAGTATTTT
-,TRBV11-2,-,TRBJ2-5,CASSLDRETQYF,TGTGCCAGCAGCTTAGATCGGGAGACCCAGTACTTC
-,TRBV19,-,TRBJ1-2,CASRQAGVSGYTF,TGTGCCAGTAGACAGGCCGGAGTGAGTGGCTACACCTTC
-,TRBV2,once,TRBJ2-1,CASSPGLGGGHEQFF,TGTGCCAGCAGCCCAGGACTAGGGGGGGGGCATGAGCAGTTCTTC
-,TRBV5-4,once,TRBJ2-7,CASSYLTRTSYEQYF,TGTGCCAGCAGCTACCTTACCAGAACCTCCTACGAGCAGTACTTC
-,TRBV7-2,-,TRBJ2-1,CASSMGRSGEQFF,TGTGCCAGCAGCATGGGACGGAGCGGGGAGCAGTTCTTC
TRBD2,TRBV27,once,TRBJ2-7,CASRAGLKKYF,TGTGCCAGCAGAGCGGGACTTAAAAAGTACTTC
-,TRBV11-2,once,TRBJ1-3,CASSFLVNPPGNTIYF,TGTGCCAGCAGCTTTTTGGTTAATCCGCCTGGAAACACCATATATTTT
-,TRBV9,-,TRBJ1-2,CASSVVGPGAGYTF,TGTGCCAGCAGCGTAGTGGGCCCAGGGGCGGGCTACACCTTC
TRBD1,TRBV19,-,TRBJ1-4,CASRNRGNEKLFF,TGTGCCAGTAGAAACAGGGGAAATGAAAAACTGTTTTTT
-,TRBV30,-,TRBJ2-2,CAWSGTGAVSQGELFF,TGTGCCTGGAGTGGGACGGGCGCAGTTTCGCAGGGGGAGCTGTTTTTT
TRBD2,TRBV7-7,-,TRBJ2-1,CASSLGGLAELFF,TGTGCTAGCAGCTTAGGGGGACTAGCGGAGCTGTTCTTC
TRBD1,TRBV9,once,TRBJ2-3,CASSAAGQGDTQYF,TGTGCCAGCAGCGCCGCAGGACAGGGCGATACGCAGTATTTT
-,TRBV27,few,TRBJ2-1,CASRRGNEQFF,TGTGCCAGCAGGCGAGGCAATGAGCAGTTCTTC
-,TRBV27,-,TRBJ2-1,CASSYRDYNEQFF,TGTGCCAGCAGTTACAGGGATTACAATGAGCAGTTCTTC
-,TRBV10-2,-,TRBJ2-1,CASEADYNEQFF,TGCGCCAGCGAGGCCGACTACAATGAGCAGTTCTTC